Listed here is a single TCR beta chain. The antigen remains unidentified. With V trimmed by 1 base and J by 1 base, 6 bases remained unmatched. Germline assignment: CDR1 SGHTA and CDR2 FQGNSA. The CDR3 extends over 19 amino acids. The record originates from a study of OX40 agonist ivuxolimab in advanced cancers. Study background: Patients took ivuxolimab, an agonistic anti-OX40 (CD134) antibody. Study-wide findings and caveats: In the 0.1-3.0 mg/kg groups, partial responders showed among the lowest expansion.

TCRdb's table, derived via immunoSEQ multiplex PCR, lists solely in-frame clones and lacks some. Here the sample spans around 84,000 clones, approximately 84% being singletons. The sequencing here drew on CD4+ or CD8+ T cells sorted from blood, taken in a trial of the OX40 agonist ivuxolimab. The chain couples TRBV7-2 to TRBJ2-5; 16 bases are shared with TRBD2. The TCR comes from an adult with an advanced solid tumor such as melanoma, head and neck, liver or kidney cancer. This CDR3 reads CASSLVGTSGGALQETQYF. As DNA, the CDR3 is TGTGCCAGCAGCTTAGTAGGGACTAGCGGGGGGGCCCTCCAAGAGACCCAGTACTTC.